This T cell receptor beta chain came from a study of blood T cells in healthy people across ages. Germline CDR1 and CDR2: SGHVS and FQNEAQ. J gave up 2 bases and V 2 bases, and 6 bases lay outside the gene matches. This CDR3 is 15 amino acids long. This clonotype came up a few times. With a J-beta primer mix and a sample-barcoded 5' primer, a second PCR ran 7 to 11 cycles. Via MiXCR, TCRdb re-called the 5' RACE reads, giving one row per CDR3 protein. The sample consists of 600,000 to 850,000 distinct CDR3 sequences, about 25% of them appearing once. The same sample was also studied in work on T cells of mothers and their children.

The clonotype comes from a boy younger than 18 in good health. The rearrangement joins TRBV7-8 to TRBJ2-7; 7 bases line up with TRBD1. Sequencing was done on a sample of blood. CDR3 sequence (DNA): TGTGCCAGCAGCTTAAGCGCAGGGGGAACCTACGAGCAGTACTTC. Its protein product is CASSLSAGGTYEQYF.